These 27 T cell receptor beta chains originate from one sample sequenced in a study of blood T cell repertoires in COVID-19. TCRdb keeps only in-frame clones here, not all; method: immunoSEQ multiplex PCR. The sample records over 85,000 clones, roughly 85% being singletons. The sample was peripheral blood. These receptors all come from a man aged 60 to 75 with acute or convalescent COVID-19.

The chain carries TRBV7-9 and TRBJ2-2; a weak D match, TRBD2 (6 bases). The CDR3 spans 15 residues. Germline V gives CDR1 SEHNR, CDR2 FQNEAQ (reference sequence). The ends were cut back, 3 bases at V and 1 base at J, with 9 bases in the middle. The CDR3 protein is CASSFRGGNTGELFF. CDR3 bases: TGTGCCAGCAGCTTCCGGGGAGGGAACACCGGGGAGCTGTTTTTT.

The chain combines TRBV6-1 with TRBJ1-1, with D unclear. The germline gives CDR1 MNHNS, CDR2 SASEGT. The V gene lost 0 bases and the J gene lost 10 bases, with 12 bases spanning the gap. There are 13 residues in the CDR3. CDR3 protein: CASSEALGYGAFF. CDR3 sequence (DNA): TGTGCCAGCAGTGAAGCGCTAGGATACGGAGCTTTCTTT.

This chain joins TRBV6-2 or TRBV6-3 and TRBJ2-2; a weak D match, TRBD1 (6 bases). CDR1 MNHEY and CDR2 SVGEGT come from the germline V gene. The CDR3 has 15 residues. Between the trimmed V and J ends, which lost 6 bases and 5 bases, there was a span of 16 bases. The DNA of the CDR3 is TGTGCCAGCAGCCTCCACAGGGTTACGACCGGGGAGCTGTTTTTT. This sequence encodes CASSLHRVTTGELFF.

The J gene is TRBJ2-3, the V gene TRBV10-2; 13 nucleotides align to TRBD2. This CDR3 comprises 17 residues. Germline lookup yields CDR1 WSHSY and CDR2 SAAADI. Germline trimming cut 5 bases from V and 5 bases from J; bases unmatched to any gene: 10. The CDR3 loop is CASSPYRLAGGEDTQYF. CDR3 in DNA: TGCGCCAGCAGTCCGTACAGACTAGCGGGGGGAGAAGATACGCAGTATTTT.

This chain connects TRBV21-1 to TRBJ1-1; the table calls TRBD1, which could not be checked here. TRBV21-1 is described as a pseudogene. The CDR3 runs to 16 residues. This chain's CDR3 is CASSKNLDRGNTEAFF. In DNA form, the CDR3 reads TGTGCCAGCAGCAAAAACCTCGACAGGGGAAACACTGAAGCTTTCTTT.

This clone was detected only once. CDR3 nucleotide sequence: TGTGCCAGCAGTTTAGGGCAGGGGGATAGCTATGGCTACACCTTC. Protein product: CASSLGQGDSYGYTF. V and J are TRBV27 and TRBJ1-2, with 7 bases identical to TRBD1. J gave up 4 bases and V 2 bases, and 7 bases lay outside the gene matches. The CDR3 totals 15 residues. Germline values: CDR1 MNHEY, CDR2 SMNVEV (reference sequence).

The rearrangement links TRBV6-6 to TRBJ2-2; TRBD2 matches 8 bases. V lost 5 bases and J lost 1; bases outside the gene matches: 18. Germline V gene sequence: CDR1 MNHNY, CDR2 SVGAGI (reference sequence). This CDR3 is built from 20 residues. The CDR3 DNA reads TGTGCCAGCAGTCCGCAGGCGGGGGGTAAGACCCCGATGAACACCGGGGAGCTGTTTTTT. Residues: CASSPQAGGKTPMNTGELFF.

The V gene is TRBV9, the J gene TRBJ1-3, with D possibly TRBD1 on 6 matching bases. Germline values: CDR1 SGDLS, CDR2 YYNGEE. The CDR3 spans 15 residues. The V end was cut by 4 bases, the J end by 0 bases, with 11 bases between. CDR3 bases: TGTGCCAGCAGCACCAGGGGTGACTCTGGAAACACCATATATTTT. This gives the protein CASSTRGDSGNTIYF. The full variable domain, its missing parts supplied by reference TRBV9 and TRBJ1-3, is DSGVTQTPKHLITATGQRVTLRCSPRSGDLSVYWYQQSLDQGLQFLIQYYNGEERAKGNILERFSAQQFPDLHSELNLSSLELGDSALYFCASSTRGDSGNTIYFGEGSWLTVV.

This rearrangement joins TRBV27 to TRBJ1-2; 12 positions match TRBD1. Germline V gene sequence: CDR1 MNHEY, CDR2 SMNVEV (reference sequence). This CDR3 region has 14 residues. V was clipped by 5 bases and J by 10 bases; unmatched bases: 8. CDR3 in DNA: TGTGCCAGCAGTCCCTCCGGGACAGGGGGCCTCTACACCTTC. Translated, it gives CASSPSGTGGLYTF.

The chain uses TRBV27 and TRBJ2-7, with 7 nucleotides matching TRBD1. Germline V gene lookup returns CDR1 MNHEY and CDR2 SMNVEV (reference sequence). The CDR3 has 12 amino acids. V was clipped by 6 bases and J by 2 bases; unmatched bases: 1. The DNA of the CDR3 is TGTGCCAGCAGCGGGACAGCCTACGAGCAGTACTTC. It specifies CASSGTAYEQYF.

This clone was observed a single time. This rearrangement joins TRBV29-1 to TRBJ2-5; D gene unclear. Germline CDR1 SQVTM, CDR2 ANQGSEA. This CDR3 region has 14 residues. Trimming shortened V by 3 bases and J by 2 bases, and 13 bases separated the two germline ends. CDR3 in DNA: TGCAGCGTTGAGATCTCAGGCAGGCAAGAGACCCAGTACTTC. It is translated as CSVEISGRQETQYF.

The CDR3, as DNA: TGTGCCAGCAGCCCCAGTAGCGGGGGGAGCAATGAGCAGTTCTTC. This sequence encodes CASSPSSGGSNEQFF. This chain joins TRBV5-4 and TRBJ2-1; 10 bases agree with TRBD2. The CDR3 consists of 15 residues. Germline assignment: CDR1 SGHNT and CDR2 YYREEE (reference sequence). The V and J ends lost 4 bases and 6 bases, in that order; junction bases with no gene match: 7.

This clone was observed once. The CDR3 coding sequence is TGTGCCAGCTCAACGCGACAGGGGGTTAACGAAAAACTGTTTTTT. Translation: CASSTRQGVNEKLFF. The chain is built from TRBV18 and TRBJ1-4; 9 bases agree with TRBD1. The CDR3 consists of 15 residues. Germline-derived CDR1 and CDR2 are KGHSH and LQKENI. The V and J ends lost 5 bases and 8 bases, in that order; junction bases with no gene match: 9.

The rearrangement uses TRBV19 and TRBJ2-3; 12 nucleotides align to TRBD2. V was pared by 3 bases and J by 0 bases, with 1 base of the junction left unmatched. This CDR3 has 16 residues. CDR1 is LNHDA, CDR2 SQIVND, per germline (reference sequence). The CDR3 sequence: CASSIGTSGSTDTQYF. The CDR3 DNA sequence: TGTGCCAGTAGTATTGGGACTAGCGGGAGCACAGATACGCAGTATTTT. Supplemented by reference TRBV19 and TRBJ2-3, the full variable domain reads DGGITQSPKYLFRKEGQNVTLSCEQNLNHDAMYWYRQDPGQGLRLIYYSQIVNDFQKGDIAEGYSVSREKKESFPLTVTSAQKNPTAFYLCASSIGTSGSTDTQYFGPGTRLTVL.

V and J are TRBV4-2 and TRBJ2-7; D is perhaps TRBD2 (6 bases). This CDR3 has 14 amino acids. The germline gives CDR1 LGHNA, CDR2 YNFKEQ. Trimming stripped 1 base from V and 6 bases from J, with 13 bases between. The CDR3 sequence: CASSQVLAGGEQYF. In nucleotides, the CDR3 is TGTGCCAGCAGCCAAGTTTTGGCCGGGGGCGAGCAGTACTTC.

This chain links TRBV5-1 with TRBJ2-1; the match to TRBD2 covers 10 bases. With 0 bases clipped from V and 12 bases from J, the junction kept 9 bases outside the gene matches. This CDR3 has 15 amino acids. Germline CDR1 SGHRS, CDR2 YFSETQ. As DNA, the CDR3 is TGCGCCAGCAGCTTGGGCGATTCTAGCGGGAGAGGGCAGTTCTTC. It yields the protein CASSLGDSSGRGQFF.

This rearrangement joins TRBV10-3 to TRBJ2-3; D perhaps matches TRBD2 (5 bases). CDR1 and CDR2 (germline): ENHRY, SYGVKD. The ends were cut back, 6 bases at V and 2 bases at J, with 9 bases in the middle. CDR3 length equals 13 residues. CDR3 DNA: TGTGCCATCAGCTACGGGGTCACAGATACGCAGTATTTT. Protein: CAISYGVTDTQYF.

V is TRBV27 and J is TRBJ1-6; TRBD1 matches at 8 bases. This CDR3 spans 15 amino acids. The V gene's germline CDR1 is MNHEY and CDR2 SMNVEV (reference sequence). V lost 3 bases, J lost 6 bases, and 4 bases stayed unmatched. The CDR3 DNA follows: TGTGCCAGCAGTTTCGGCAGGGGGCTTAATTCACCCCTCCACTTT. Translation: CASSFGRGLNSPLHF.

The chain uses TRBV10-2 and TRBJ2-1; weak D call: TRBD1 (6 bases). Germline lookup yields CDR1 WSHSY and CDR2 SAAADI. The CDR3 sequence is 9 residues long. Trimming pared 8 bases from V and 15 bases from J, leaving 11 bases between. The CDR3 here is CASGQRLFF. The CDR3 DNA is TGCGCCAGCGGACAGAGGTTGTTCTTC.

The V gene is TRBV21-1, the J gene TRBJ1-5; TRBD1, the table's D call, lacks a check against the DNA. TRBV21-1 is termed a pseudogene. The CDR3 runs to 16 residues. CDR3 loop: CASSKWRGQGNQPQHF. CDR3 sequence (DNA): TGTGCCAGCAGCAAATGGAGGGGGCAGGGCAATCAGCCCCAGCATTTT.

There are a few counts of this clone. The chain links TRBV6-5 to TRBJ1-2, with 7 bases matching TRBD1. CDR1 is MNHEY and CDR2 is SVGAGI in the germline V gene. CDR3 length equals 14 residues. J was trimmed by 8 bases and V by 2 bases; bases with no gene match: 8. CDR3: CASSYRNRGVGYTF. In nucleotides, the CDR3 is TGTGCCAGCAGTTACAGGAACAGGGGAGTAGGCTACACCTTC.

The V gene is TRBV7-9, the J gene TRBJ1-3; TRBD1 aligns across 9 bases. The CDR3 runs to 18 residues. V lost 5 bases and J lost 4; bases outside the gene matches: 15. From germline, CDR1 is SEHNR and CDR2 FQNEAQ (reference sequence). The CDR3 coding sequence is TGTGCCAGCAGCGTGGGAGACAGGGGGTTTAACGTAGGAAACACCATATATTTT. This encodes CASSVGDRGFNVGNTIYF.

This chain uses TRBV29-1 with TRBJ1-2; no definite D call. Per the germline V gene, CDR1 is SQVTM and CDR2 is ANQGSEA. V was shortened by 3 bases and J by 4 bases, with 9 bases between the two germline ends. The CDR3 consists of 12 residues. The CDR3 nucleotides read TGCAGCGTTGAGACACGGTTCTATGGCTACACCTTC. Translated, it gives CSVETRFYGYTF.

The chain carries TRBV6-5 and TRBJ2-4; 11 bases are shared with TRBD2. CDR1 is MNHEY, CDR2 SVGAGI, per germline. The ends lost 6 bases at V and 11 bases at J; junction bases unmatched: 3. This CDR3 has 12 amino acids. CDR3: CASSGTSGFQYF. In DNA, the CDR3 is TGTGCCAGCAGCGGGACTAGCGGCTTTCAGTACTTC.

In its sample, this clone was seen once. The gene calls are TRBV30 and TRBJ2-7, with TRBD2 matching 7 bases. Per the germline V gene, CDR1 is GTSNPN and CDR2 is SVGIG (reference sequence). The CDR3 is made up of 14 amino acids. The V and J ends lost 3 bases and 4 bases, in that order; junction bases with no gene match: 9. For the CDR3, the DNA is TGTGCCTGGAGGCAAGGGGAGGGGTGGTACGAGCAGTACTTC. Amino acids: CAWRQGEGWYEQYF. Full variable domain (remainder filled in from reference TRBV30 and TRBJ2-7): SQTIHQWPATLVQPVGSPLSLECTVEGTSNPNLYWYRQAAGRGLQLLFYSVGIGQISSEVPQNLSASRPQDRQFILSSKKLLLSDSGFYLCAWRQGEGWYEQYFGPGTRLTVT.

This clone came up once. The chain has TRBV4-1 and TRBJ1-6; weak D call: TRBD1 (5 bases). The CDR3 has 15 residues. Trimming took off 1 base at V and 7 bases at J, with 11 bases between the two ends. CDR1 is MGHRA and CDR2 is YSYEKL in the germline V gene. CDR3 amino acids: CASSQVGGWNSPLHF. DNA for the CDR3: TGCGCCAGCAGCCAAGTTGGGGGGTGGAATTCACCCCTCCACTTT.

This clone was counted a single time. Written as DNA, the CDR3 is TGTGCCAGCAGTGAAACGACAGCGCAGTACTTC. This gives the protein CASSETTAQYF. The V and J genes are TRBV2 and TRBJ2-7, with D possibly matching TRBD1 (5 bases). There are 11 residues in the CDR3. Trimming took off 2 bases at V and 9 bases at J, with 8 bases between the two ends. The germline gives CDR1 SNHLY, CDR2 FYNNEI.